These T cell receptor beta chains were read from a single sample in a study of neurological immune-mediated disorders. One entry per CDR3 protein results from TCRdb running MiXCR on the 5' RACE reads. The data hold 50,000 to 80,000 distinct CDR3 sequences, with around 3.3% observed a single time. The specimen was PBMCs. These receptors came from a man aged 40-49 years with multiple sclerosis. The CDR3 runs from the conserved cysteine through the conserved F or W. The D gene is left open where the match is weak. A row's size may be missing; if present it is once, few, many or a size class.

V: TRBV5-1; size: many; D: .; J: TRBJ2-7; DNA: TGCGCCAGCAGCTTGGGTGGCGGGGCCGAAGTCTACGAGCAGTACTTC; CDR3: CASSLGGGAEVYEQYF
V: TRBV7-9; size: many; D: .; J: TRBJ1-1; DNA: TGTGCCAGCAGCCCCCGGGGGGACACTGAAGCTTTCTTT; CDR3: CASSPRGDTEAFF
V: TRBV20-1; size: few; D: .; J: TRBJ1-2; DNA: TGCAGTGCTAGGTCCGGGGTAGCTGGCTACACCTTC; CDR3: CSARSGVAGYTF
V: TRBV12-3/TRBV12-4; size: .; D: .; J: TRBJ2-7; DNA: TGTGCCAGCAGTTTAGGCAGGCCATACGAGCAGTACTTC; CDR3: CASSLGRPYEQYF
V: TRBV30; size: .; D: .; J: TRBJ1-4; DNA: TGTGCCTGGAGCCTAGGGATGCTGGGTGAAAAACTGTTTTTT; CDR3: CAWSLGMLGEKLFF
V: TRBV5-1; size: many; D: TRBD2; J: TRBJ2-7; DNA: TGCGCCAGCAGCTCCAGCGGGACCTCCTACGAGCAGTACTTC; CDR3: CASSSSGTSYEQYF
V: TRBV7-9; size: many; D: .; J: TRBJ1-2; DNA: TGTGCCAGCAGCCCCTCCCCCGGGGGCGGGTCCTACTATGGCTACACCTTC; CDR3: CASSPSPGGGSYYGYTF
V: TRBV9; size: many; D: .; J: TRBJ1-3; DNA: TGTGCCAGCAGCGTAGACGTCTCTGGAAACACCATATATTTT; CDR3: CASSVDVSGNTIYF
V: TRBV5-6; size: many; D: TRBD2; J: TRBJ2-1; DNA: TGTGCCAGCAGCTTGTATCTTCGAGCGGGGGGTGGTAATGAGCAGTTCTTC; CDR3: CASSLYLRAGGGNEQFF
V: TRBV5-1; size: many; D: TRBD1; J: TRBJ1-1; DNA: TGCGCCAGCAGCTCGGGACAGGGCAGGAGGTACACTGAAGCTTTCTTT; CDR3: CASSSGQGRRYTEAFF
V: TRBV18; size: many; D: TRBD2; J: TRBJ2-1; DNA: TGTGCCAGCTCATCAGGACTAGCGGGAGTCGGCCATGAGCAGTTCTTC; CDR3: CASSSGLAGVGHEQFF
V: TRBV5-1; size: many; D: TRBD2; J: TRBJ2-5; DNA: TGCGCCAGCAGCCCGGGGGGGACCCAAGAGACCCAGTACTTC; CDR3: CASSPGGTQETQYF
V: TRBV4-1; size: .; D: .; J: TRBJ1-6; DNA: TGCGCCAGCAGCCAAGAGGAGGCAGGCCCATTGGGCCCCCTCCACTTT; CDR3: CASSQEEAGPLGPLHF
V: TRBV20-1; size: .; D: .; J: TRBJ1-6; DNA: TGCAGTGCCCCTTCGGGGGCTTATAATTCAACCCTCAACTTT; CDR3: CSAPSGAYNSTLNF
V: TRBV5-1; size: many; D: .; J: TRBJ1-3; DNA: TGCGCCAGCAAGGAGGGTGCTGGAAACACCATATATTTT; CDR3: CASKEGAGNTIYF
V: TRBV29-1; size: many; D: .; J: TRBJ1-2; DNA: TGCAGCGTTGGGACAACAGCAGGTGGCTACACCTTC; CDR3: CSVGTTAGGYTF
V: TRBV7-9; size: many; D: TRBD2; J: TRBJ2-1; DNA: TGTGCCAGCAGCTATAGCGGGGGGCTCGGGAATGAGCAGTTCTTC; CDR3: CASSYSGGLGNEQFF
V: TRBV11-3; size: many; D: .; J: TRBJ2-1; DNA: TGTGCCAGCAGCGACCTGGGAAAAGGAAGAGGGAATGAGCAGTTCTTC; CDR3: CASSDLGKGRGNEQFF
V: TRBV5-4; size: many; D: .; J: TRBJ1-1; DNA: TGTGCCAGCAGCTTGACAGGGATGCCTGAAGCTTTCTTT; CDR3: CASSLTGMPEAFF
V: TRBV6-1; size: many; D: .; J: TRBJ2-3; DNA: TGTGCCAGCAGTGCAACTAAGAAGGATACGCAGTATTTT; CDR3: CASSATKKDTQYF
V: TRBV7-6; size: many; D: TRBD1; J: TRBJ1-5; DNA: TGTGCCAGCAGCCCGAACAGGGGCCTTAGCAATCAGCCCCAGCATTTT; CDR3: CASSPNRGLSNQPQHF
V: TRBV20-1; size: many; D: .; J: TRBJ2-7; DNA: TGCAGTGCTAGAAGGGGTGGAAGATCCTACGAGCAGTACTTC; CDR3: CSARRGGRSYEQYF
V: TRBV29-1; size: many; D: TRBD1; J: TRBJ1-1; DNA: TGCAGCGTTGAGCCGACAGGGGTCACTGAAGCTTTCTTT; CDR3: CSVEPTGVTEAFF
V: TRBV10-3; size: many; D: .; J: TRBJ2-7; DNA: TGTGCCATCAGAGCGGGTCCCCACGAGCAGTACTTC; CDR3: CAIRAGPHEQYF
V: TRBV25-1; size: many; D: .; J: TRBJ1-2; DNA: TGTGCCAGCAGTGAGGGGAGCCGAGCCCCTGGTGGCTACACCTTC; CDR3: CASSEGSRAPGGYTF
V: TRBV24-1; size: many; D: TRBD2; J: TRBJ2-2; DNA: TGTGCCACCAGTGATGCGGGGGACACCGGGGAGCTGTTTTTT; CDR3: CATSDAGDTGELFF
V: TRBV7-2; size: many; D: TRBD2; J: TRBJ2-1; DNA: TGTGCCAGCAGCCGAGCGGGAGGGCGTCTAAATGAGCAGTTCTTC; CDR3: CASSRAGGRLNEQFF
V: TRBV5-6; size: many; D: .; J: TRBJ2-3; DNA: TGTGCCAGCAGCCCGAGCCCCTCTCAGGGCACGCAGTATTTT; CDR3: CASSPSPSQGTQYF
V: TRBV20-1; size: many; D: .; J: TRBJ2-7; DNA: TGCAGTGCTAGAGATGTAGCGGAGCGTTACGAGCAGTACTTC; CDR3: CSARDVAERYEQYF
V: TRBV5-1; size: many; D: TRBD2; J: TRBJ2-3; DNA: TGCGCCAGCAGCTTGATGAGAAGCGGGGGAGATACGCAGTATTTT; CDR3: CASSLMRSGGDTQYF
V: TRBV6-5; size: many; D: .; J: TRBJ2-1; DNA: TGTGCCAGCAGTTACTCGGGTGAGCAGTTCTTC; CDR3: CASSYSGEQFF
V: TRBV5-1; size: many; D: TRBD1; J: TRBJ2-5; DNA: TGCGCCAGCAGCTTAGGACAGGGAGAGACCCAGTACTTC; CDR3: CASSLGQGETQYF
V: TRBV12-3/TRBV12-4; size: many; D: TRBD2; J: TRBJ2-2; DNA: TGTGCCAGCAGTCGGACTAGCGGGCCTCGCGGCACCGGGGAGCTGTTTTTT; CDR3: CASSRTSGPRGTGELFF
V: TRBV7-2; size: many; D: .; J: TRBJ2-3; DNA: TGTGCCAGCAGCTTAATGTTCCACCACACAGATACGCAGTATTTT; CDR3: CASSLMFHHTDTQYF
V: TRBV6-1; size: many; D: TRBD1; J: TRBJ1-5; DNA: TGTGCCAGCAGGCCGACAGGGGAAAGGAATCAGCCCCAGCATTTT; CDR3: CASRPTGERNQPQHF
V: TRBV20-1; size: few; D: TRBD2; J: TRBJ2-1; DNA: TGCAGTGCTAGAGATAGCGGGAGGCTATACAATGAGCAGTTCTTC; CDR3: CSARDSGRLYNEQFF
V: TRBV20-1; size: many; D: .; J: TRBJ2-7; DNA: TGCAGTGCCTCACCGAGCTCCTACGAGCAGTACTTC; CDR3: CSASPSSYEQYF
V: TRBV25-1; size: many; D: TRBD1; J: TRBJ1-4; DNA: TGTGCCAGCAGTGAACGGGGACAGGGAACTGAAAAACTGTTTTTT; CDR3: CASSERGQGTEKLFF
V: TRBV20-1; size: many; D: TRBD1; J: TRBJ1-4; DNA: TGCAGTGCTAGAGCCCTGGACAGGGGGCAAGGAAAACTGTTTTTT; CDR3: CSARALDRGQGKLFF
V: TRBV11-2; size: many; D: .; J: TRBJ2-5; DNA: TGTGCCAGCAGCTCCCGGGTGGTTGCGGGATCGTACCAAGAGACCCAGTACTTC; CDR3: CASSSRVVAGSYQETQYF